The 5 T cell receptor beta chains given below trace back to one sample, sequenced in a study of shared clonotypes between healthy human individuals. Sequenced by immunoSEQ multiplex PCR; TCRdb stores in-frame clones only, minus some. In the table there are 1 million to 1.2 million clones, 70% to 85% of which are singletons. What was sequenced was memory CD4+ T cells from PBMCs. Subset: CD45RA-negative fraction. The receptor source for this set is a man between 18 and 29 years old in good health. Some clones in this sample may be carry-over from other donors' samples.

The genes are TRBV21-1 and TRBJ1-1; TRBD1, as called in the table, went unchecked against the DNA. TRBV21-1 represents a pseudogene. This CDR3 is 17 amino acids long. The CDR3 nucleotides are TGTGCCAGCAGCAAATTTAGGGGCCAGGGTGTAAGAACTGAAGCTTTCTTT. It translates to CASSKFRGQGVRTEAFF.

This chain joins TRBV6-5 and TRBJ2-7; D possibly corresponds to TRBD1 (6 bases). This CDR3 has 15 amino acids. V dropped 0 bases and J dropped 5 bases, with 14 bases sitting between them. Per germline, CDR1 MNHEY and CDR2 SVGAGI. CDR3 bases: TGTGCCAGCAGTTACTCGTTCAGGGGAAGCAACGAGCAGTACTTC. Encoded protein: CASSYSFRGSNEQYF.

CDR3 in DNA: TGTGCTAGCGGGGAGAGCTCCTACAATGAGCAGTTCTTC. Translated: CASGESSYNEQFF. V usage is TRBV6-5 and J usage is TRBJ2-1; 8 positions match TRBD2. Germline V CDR1 and CDR2: MNHEY, SVGAGI. This CDR3 comprises 13 residues.

In the case of this clone: The same CDR3 can be traced to other DNA sequences in this sample. V usage is TRBV27 and J usage is TRBJ1-2, with D possibly matching TRBD1 (6 bases). CDR1 MNHEY and CDR2 SMNVEV come from the germline V gene (reference sequence). Trimming removed 3 bases at V and 4 bases at J, with 9 bases between. CDR3 length: 13 residues. This CDR3 reads CASSFRGFYGYTF. CDR3 DNA: TGTGCCAGCAGTTTTAGGGGGTTCTATGGCTACACCTTC.

The V and J genes are TRBV2 and TRBJ1-1; D might be TRBD1 (5 bases). This CDR3 is 14 amino acids long. V was cut by 5 bases and J by 1 base, with 11 bases left in between. Germline loops: CDR1 SNHLY, CDR2 FYNNEI. The CDR3: CASSILGPNTEAFF. CDR3 in DNA: TGTGCCAGCAGTATTCTGGGACCGAACACTGAAGCTTTCTTT.